Below are 17 T cell receptor beta chains sequenced from a single sample in a study of long-term antiretroviral therapy in people with HIV. The authors ran the immunoSEQ assay, v3.0, at survey level. Here immunoSEQ multiplex PCR was the method, and the copy in TCRdb shows in-frame clones only, minus some. The table lists around 35,000 clones, approximately 84% of them singletons. Specimen: unsorted PBMCs, collected 3.1 years after starting antiretroviral therapy. The source is a woman between 50 and 59 years old with HIV.

This chain uses TRBV5-1 with TRBJ2-1, with a tentative D call TRBD1 (6 bases). Germline loops: CDR1 SGHRS, CDR2 YFSETQ. Trimming removed 0 bases at V and 5 bases at J, with 9 bases between. This CDR3 region has 14 residues. The CDR3 region is CASSLGGPDNEQFF. For the CDR3, the DNA is TGCGCCAGCAGCTTGGGGGGGCCCGACAATGAGCAGTTCTTC.

The genes are TRBV18 and TRBJ1-5; tentative D call: TRBD1 (5 bases). Germline loops: CDR1 KGHSH, CDR2 LQKENI. With 6 bases removed from V and 4 bases from J, the gap between germline ends came to 7 bases. CDR3 length: 12 amino acids. Here the CDR3 reads CASSEGNQPQHF. DNA for the CDR3: TGTGCCAGCTCTGAGGGGAATCAGCCCCAGCATTTT.

The chain uses TRBV7-9 and TRBJ2-6; TRBD1 is a possible D gene (6 bases). CDR1 is SEHNR and CDR2 is FQNEAQ in the germline V gene (reference sequence). This CDR3 spans 18 amino acids. V was trimmed by 1 base and J by 0 bases, leaving 13 bases between them. The CDR3 here is CASSLGTGSISGANVLTF. For the CDR3, the DNA is TGTGCCAGCAGCTTAGGAACAGGGTCTATCTCTGGGGCCAACGTCCTGACTTTC.

The table lists this clone with a count of one. This chain uses TRBV7-2 with TRBJ2-3; 7 bases line up with TRBD2. The CDR3 is made up of 16 amino acids. V was clipped by 5 bases and J by 5 bases; unmatched bases: 13. CDR1 and CDR2 from the germline V gene are SGHTA and FQGNSA. Here the CDR3 reads CASSAWLADKGDTQYF. In DNA, the CDR3 is TGTGCCAGCAGCGCCTGGCTAGCGGATAAAGGAGATACGCAGTATTTT.

There are a few counts of this clone. This rearrangement joins TRBV4-1 to TRBJ1-5; unclear D gene. CDR3 length equals 16 residues. Trimming took off 0 bases at V and 0 bases at J, with 9 bases between the two ends. From germline, CDR1 is MGHRA and CDR2 YSYEKL. CDR3 region: CASSQDPGNSNQPQHF. The CDR3 nucleotides read TGCGCCAGCAGCCAAGATCCGGGTAATAGCAATCAGCCCCAGCATTTT.

J is TRBJ1-2 and V is TRBV6-1, with 11 positions matching TRBD1. Trimming at V came to 5 bases and at J to 4 bases, leaving 6 bases not matched to a gene. The CDR3 is made up of 15 amino acids. Per the germline V gene, CDR1 is MNHNS and CDR2 is SASEGT. CDR3 sequence: CASSSGQGAIYGYTF. CDR3 coding DNA: TGTGCCAGCAGTTCCGGACAGGGGGCCATCTATGGCTACACCTTC.

The rearrangement links TRBV23-1 to TRBJ2-7; 11 bases match TRBD1. TRBV23-1 is noted as an ORF with a role that remains uncertain. This CDR3 is 15 amino acids long. With 6 bases clipped from V and 3 bases from J, the junction kept 7 bases outside the gene matches. CDR3 in amino acids: CASRPGQGAIYEQYV. The CDR3 region has the DNA TGCGCCAGCAGACCTGGACAGGGGGCAATCTACGAGCAGTACGTC.

The V call is TRBV5-1, the J call TRBJ1-1; maybe TRBD1 (6 bases). CDR3 length: 17 residues. Trimming took 0 bases from V and 4 from J, leaving 19 bases between them. Germline-derived CDR1 and CDR2 are SGHRS and YFSETQ. The CDR3: CASSLDQGFGMGTEAFF. The CDR3, as DNA: TGCGCCAGCAGCTTGGATCAGGGGTTCGGGATGGGCACTGAAGCTTTCTTT.

This rearrangement joins TRBV30 to TRBJ2-3; D may correspond to TRBD1 or TRBD2 (5 bases each). This CDR3 spans 14 amino acids. CDR1 is GTSNPN and CDR2 is SVGIG in the germline V gene (reference sequence). The V end was cut by 4 bases, the J end by 4 bases, with 15 bases between. CDR3 sequence reads: CAWTRGAFPDTQYF. In nucleotides, the CDR3 is TGTGCCTGGACCCGAGGGGCCTTCCCAGATACGCAGTATTTT.

The rearrangement joins TRBV7-9 to TRBJ2-1; D is unresolved. The CDR3 loop spans 13 amino acids. CDR1 SEHNR and CDR2 FQNEAQ come from the germline V gene (reference sequence). Deletions cut 3 bases from V and 10 bases from J, with 13 bases between. The CDR3 here is CASSFPPAREQFF. The CDR3 DNA reads TGTGCCAGCAGCTTCCCCCCGGCTAGAGAGCAGTTCTTC.

V gene TRBV9 combines with J gene TRBJ1-1; D might be TRBD1 (6 bases). V lost 4 bases, J lost 4 bases, and 17 bases lay in between. The CDR3 length is 15 residues. The germline V gene encodes CDR1 SGDLS and CDR2 YYNGEE. This CDR3 is CASSPLGGAGTEAFF. The CDR3 DNA is TGTGCCAGCAGCCCGCTGGGGGGCGCGGGCACTGAAGCTTTCTTT.

The CDR3 DNA reads as TGTGCCAGCAGCCGGCTTACTAACTATGGCTACACCTTC. The encoded protein is CASSRLTNYGYTF. V usage is TRBV14 and J usage is TRBJ1-2; D gene unclear. The CDR3 extends over 13 amino acids. Looked up from germline, CDR1 is SGHDN and CDR2 is FVKESK. V was shortened by 4 bases and J by 0 bases, with 6 bases between the two germline ends.

The chain uses TRBV5-6 and TRBJ1-5, with a possible D match to TRBD1 (5 bases). CDR3 length: 15 residues. In germline, CDR1 is SGHDT, CDR2 YYEEEE. The ends were cut back, 3 bases at V and 4 bases at J, with 14 bases in the middle. In nucleotides, the CDR3 is TGTGCCAGCAGCTCGGGACTTTCGCTTAATCAGCCCCAGCATTTT. Its protein product is CASSSGLSLNQPQHF.

This chain joins TRBV2 and TRBJ2-3, with a possible D match to TRBD2 (6 bases). The V end lost 3 bases, the J end lost 0 bases, and 13 bases lay between the germline ends. Germline CDR1 SNHLY, CDR2 FYNNEI. The CDR3 totals 16 residues. DNA for the CDR3: TGTGCCAGCAGTGACCAGGACTATGTTAGCACAGATACGCAGTATTTT. Protein product: CASSDQDYVSTDTQYF.

This clone was counted between two and nine times. This chain connects TRBV30 to TRBJ1-6; tentatively, D is TRBD1 (6 bases). V lost 3 bases and J 6 bases, leaving 12 bases between the germline ends. Germline V gene sequence: CDR1 GTSNPN, CDR2 SVGIG (reference sequence). The CDR3 runs to 14 residues. CDR3: CAWSLTGRNSPLHF. CDR3 nucleotides: TGTGCCTGGAGCCTGACAGGCCGTAATTCACCCCTCCACTTT.

This sequence joins TRBV11-2 and TRBJ2-7, with D unclear. The CDR3 sequence is 17 residues long. Deletions cut 0 bases from V and 0 bases from J, with 15 bases between. Germline CDR1 reads SGHAT; CDR2 reads FQNNGV. This CDR3 is CASSLDRGWGSSYEQYF. DNA of the CDR3: TGTGCCAGCAGCTTAGATCGTGGGTGGGGAAGCTCCTACGAGCAGTACTTC.

The V call is TRBV7-7, the J call TRBJ2-1, with D tentatively TRBD1 (6 bases). V lost 5 bases and J lost 4, with 21 bases in between. The CDR3 is made up of 17 amino acids. Germline-derived CDR1 and CDR2 are SSHAT and FNYEAQ (reference sequence). Here the CDR3 DNA reads TGTGCCAGCAGCCCACTCTCCCCGTTTCAGGGGTACAATGAGCAGTTCTTC. The encoded protein is CASSPLSPFQGYNEQFF.